This paragraph reports one TCR beta chain. The antigen remains undetermined. These data come from a study of T cell responses to AZD1222 COVID-19 vaccine. For the study at large: Second doses were pooled across both intervals (about 4 or about 12 weeks).

CDR3 length: 13 residues. Trimming took off 1 base at V and 5 bases at J, with 7 bases between the two ends. The germline V gene has CDR1 MNHNS and CDR2 SASEGT. The study's findings and limits: Donors were chiefly white British, with a greater number of females, and clonal diversity was perhaps underestimated. Increased Spike-specific TCR breadth and depth were observed after two AZD1222 doses. It was only after the peak T cell response that any repertoires were sampled.

TCRdb keeps only in-frame clones here, not all; method: immunoSEQ multiplex PCR. Of approximately 100,000 clones detected, approximately 90% appear once; the ten largest clones hold approximately 19%. This TCR was recovered from an adult in good health. The genes are TRBV6-1 and TRBJ2-3; D not certain. This specimen consisted of peripheral blood, obtained on day 0 of AZD1222 vaccination. For the CDR3, the DNA is TGTGCCAGCAGTGAAGGTGGAGTAGATACGCAGTATTTT. This sequence encodes CASSEGGVDTQYF.